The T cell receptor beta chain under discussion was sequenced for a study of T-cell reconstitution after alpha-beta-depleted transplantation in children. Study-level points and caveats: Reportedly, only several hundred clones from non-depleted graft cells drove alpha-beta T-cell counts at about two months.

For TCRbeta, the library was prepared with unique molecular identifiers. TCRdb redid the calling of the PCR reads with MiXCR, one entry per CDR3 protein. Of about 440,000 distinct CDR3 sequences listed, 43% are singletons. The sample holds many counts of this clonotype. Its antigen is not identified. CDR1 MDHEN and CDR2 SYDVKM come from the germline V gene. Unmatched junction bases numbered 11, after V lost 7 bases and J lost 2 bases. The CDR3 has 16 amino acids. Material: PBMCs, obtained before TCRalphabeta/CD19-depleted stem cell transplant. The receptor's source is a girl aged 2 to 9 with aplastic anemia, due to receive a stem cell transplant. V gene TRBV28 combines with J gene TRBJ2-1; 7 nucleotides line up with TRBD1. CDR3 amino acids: CASNHFTGTAYNEQFF. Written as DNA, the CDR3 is TGTGCCAGCAACCACTTTACCGGGACAGCCTACAATGAGCAGTTCTTC.